Listed here are 8 T cell receptor beta chains from one sample, sequenced in a study of cytomegalovirus exposure and HLA in healthy donors. PCR amplification relied on 60 Vbeta primers (plus 13 Jbeta primers). Profiling relied on immunoSEQ multiplex PCR, and the TCRdb table lists in-frame clones only, not all of them. The table lists about 140,000 clones. Specimen: PBMCs. The source is a woman between 18 and 29 years old in good health and CMV-seronegative.

The rearrangement uses TRBV9 and TRBJ1-3, with D perhaps TRBD1 (5 bases). The germline V gene has CDR1 SGDLS and CDR2 YYNGEE. V was shortened by 2 bases and J by 4 bases, with 10 bases between the two germline ends. This CDR3 is built from 14 residues. For the CDR3, the DNA is TGTGCCAGCAGCGTCTCCGGGGGGGGAAACACCATATATTTT. It translates to CASSVSGGGNTIYF.

The chain has TRBV13 and TRBJ1-4; no reliable D call. This CDR3 contains 14 residues. Germline-derived CDR1 and CDR2 are PRHDT and FYEKMQ (reference sequence). V was clipped by 0 bases and J by 4 bases, with 6 bases between them. The CDR3 DNA is TGTGCCAGCAGCTTAGGGCAGAATAATGAAAAACTGTTTTTT. Its protein product is CASSLGQNNEKLFF. The full variable domain, with the rest looked up from reference TRBV13 and TRBJ1-4, is AAGVIQSPRHLIKEKRETATLKCYPIPRHDTVYWYQQGPGQDPQFLISFYEKMQSDKGSIPDRFSAQQFSDYHSELNMSSLELGDSALYFCASSLGQNNEKLFFGSGTQLSVL.

CDR3: CSVALGDIEQYF. The CDR3 DNA is TGCAGCGTTGCACTGGGGGACATCGAGCAGTACTTC. The chain carries TRBV29-1 and TRBJ2-7; possible D gene TRBD1, 6 bases. V lost 4 bases, J lost 6 bases, and 13 bases lay in between. The CDR3 runs 12 residues. In germline, CDR1 is SQVTM, CDR2 ANQGSEA.

The chain carries TRBV18 and TRBJ1-1, with D unresolved. V was shortened by 2 bases and J by 4 bases, with 8 bases between the two germline ends. CDR1 is KGHSH, CDR2 LQKENI, per germline. This CDR3 contains 13 residues. CDR3 DNA: TGTGCCAGCTCACCAGCAGTTGGCACTGAAGCTTTCTTT. Encoded protein: CASSPAVGTEAFF.

This chain links TRBV7-3 with TRBJ1-6; D is ambiguous. V lost 1 base to trimming and J lost 9 bases, with 7 bases between them. The germline gives CDR1 SGHTA, CDR2 FQGTGA. This CDR3 has 13 amino acids. CDR3: CASSLNFGSPLHF. Here the CDR3 DNA reads TGTGCCAGCAGCTTAAATTTCGGTTCACCCCTCCACTTT.

The chain links TRBV29-1 to TRBJ1-1, with D possibly being TRBD1 (5 bases). This CDR3 comprises 13 residues. Trimming cost V 8 bases and J 4 bases, with 17 bases left between them. CDR1 is SQVTM, CDR2 ANQGSEA, per germline. For the CDR3, the DNA is TGCAGCCCGAACAGGTTGCGGAGCACTGAAGCTTTCTTT. Its translation is CSPNRLRSTEAFF. The variable domain in full, completed from reference TRBV29-1 and TRBJ1-1, reads SAVISQKPSRDICQRGTSLTIQCQVDSQVTMMFWYRQQPGQSLTLIATANQGSEATYESGFVIDKFPISRPNLTFSTLTVSNMSPEDSSIYLCSPNRLRSTEAFFGQGTRLTVV.

The rearrangement uses TRBV6-5 and TRBJ2-7, with D unresolved. V was shortened by 0 bases and J by 2 bases, with 11 bases between the two germline ends. The CDR3 extends over 15 amino acids. Germline assignment: CDR1 MNHEY and CDR2 SVGAGI. The CDR3: CASSYSIAQPYEQYF. The CDR3, as DNA: TGTGCCAGCAGTTACTCGATAGCACAACCCTACGAGCAGTACTTC.

This sequence joins TRBV7-3 and TRBJ2-1; 10 nucleotides align to TRBD1. The V gene end was trimmed by 1 base and the J gene end by 8 bases; junction bases not matched to a gene: 5. CDR1 SGHTA and CDR2 FQGTGA come from the germline V gene. The CDR3 totals 15 residues. The DNA of the CDR3 is TGTGCCAGCAGCTTAAGCCTGGGACAGGGGTATGAGCAGTTCTTC. This translates into CASSLSLGQGYEQFF.